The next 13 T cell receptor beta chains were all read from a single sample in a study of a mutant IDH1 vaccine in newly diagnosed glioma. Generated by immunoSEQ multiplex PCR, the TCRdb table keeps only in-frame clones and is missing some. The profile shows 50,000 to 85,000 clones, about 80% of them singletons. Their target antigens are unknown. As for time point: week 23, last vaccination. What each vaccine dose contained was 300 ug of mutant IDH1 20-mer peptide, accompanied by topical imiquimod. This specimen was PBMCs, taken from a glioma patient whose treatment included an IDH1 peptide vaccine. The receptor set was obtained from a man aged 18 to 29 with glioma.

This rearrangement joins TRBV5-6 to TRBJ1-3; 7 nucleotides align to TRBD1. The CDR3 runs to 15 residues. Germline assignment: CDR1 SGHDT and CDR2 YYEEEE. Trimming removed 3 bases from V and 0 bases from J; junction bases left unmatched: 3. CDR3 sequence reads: CASSWGTVSGNTIYF. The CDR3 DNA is TGTGCCAGCAGCTGGGGGACAGTCTCTGGAAACACCATATATTTT.

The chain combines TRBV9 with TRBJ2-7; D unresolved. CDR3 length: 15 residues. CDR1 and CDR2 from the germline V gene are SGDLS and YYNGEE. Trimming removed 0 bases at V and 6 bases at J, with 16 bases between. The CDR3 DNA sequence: TGTGCCAGCAGCGTAGAATCGAGGCAGCTTAGCGAGCAGTACTTC. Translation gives CASSVESRQLSEQYF.

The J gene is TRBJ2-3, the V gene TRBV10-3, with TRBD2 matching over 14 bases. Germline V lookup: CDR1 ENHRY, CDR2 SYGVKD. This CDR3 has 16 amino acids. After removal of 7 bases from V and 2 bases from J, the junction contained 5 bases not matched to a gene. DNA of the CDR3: TGTGCCATCACTCCGGGACTAGCGGGAGACACAGATACGCAGTATTTT. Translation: CAITPGLAGDTDTQYF.

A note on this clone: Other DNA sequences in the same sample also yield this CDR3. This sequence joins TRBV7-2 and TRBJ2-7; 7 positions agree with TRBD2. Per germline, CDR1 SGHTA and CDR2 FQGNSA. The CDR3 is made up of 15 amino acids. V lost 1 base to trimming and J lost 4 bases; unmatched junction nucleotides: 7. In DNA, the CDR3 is TGTGCCAGCAGCTTAGTGGGGGGGGGTCATTACGAGCAGTACTTC. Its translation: CASSLVGGGHYEQYF. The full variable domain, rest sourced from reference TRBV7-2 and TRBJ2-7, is GAGVSQSPSNKVTEKGKDVELRCDPISGHTALYWYRQSLGQGLEFLIYFQGNSAPDKSGLPSDRFSAERTGGSVSTLTIQRTQQEDSAVYLCASSLVGGGHYEQYFGPGTRLTVT.

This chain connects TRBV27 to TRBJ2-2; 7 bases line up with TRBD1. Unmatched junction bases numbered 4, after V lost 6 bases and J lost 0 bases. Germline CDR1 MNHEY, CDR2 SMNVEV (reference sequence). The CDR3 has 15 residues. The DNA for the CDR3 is TGTGCCAGCAGAAACAGGGGCTCGAACACCGGGGAGCTGTTTTTT. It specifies CASRNRGSNTGELFF.

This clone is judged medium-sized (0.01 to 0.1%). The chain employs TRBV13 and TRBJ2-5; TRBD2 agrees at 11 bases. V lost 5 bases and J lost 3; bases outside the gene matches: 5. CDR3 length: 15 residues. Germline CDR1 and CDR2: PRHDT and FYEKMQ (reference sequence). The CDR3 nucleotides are TGTGCCAGCAGCAATCCGGGACTAGCGGAAGAGACCCAGTACTTC. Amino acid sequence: CASSNPGLAEETQYF.

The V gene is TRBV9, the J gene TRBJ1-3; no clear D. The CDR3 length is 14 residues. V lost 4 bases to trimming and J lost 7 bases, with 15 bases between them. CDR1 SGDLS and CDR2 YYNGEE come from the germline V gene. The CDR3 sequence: CASSPRGPANTIYF. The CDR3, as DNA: TGTGCCAGCAGCCCTCGAGGGCCGGCGAACACCATATATTTT. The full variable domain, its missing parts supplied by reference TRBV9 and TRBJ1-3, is DSGVTQTPKHLITATGQRVTLRCSPRSGDLSVYWYQQSLDQGLQFLIQYYNGEERAKGNILERFSAQQFPDLHSELNLSSLELGDSALYFCASSPRGPANTIYFGEGSWLTVV.

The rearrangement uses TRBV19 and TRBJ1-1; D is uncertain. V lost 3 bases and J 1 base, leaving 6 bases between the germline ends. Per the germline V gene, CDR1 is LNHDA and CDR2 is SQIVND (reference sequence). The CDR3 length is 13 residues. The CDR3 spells CASSMDRNTEAFF. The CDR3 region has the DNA TGTGCCAGTAGTATGGACCGGAACACTGAAGCTTTCTTT.

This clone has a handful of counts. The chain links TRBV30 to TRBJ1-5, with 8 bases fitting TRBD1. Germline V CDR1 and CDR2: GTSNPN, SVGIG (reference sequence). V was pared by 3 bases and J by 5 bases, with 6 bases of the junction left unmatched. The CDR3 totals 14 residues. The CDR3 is CAWSAGQGHQPQHF. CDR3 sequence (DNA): TGTGCCTGGAGCGCAGGACAGGGCCATCAGCCCCAGCATTTT. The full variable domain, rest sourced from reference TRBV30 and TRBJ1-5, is SQTIHQWPATLVQPVGSPLSLECTVEGTSNPNLYWYRQAAGRGLQLLFYSVGIGQISSEVPQNLSASRPQDRQFILSSKKLLLSDSGFYLCAWSAGQGHQPQHFGDGTRLSIL.

The CDR3 region is CAWSVGGDQPQHF. CDR3 DNA sequence: TGTGCCTGGAGTGTGGGGGGTGATCAGCCCCAGCATTTT. This rearrangement joins TRBV30 to TRBJ1-5; a weak D match, TRBD1 (5 bases). From germline, CDR1 is GTSNPN and CDR2 SVGIG (reference sequence). V gave up 0 bases and J gave up 5 bases, with 8 bases separating them. The length of the CDR3 is 13 residues. The full variable domain, rest sourced from reference TRBV30 and TRBJ1-5, is SQTIHQWPATLVQPVGSPLSLECTVEGTSNPNLYWYRQAAGRGLQLLFYSVGIGQISSEVPQNLSASRPQDRQFILSSKKLLLSDSGFYLCAWSVGGDQPQHFGDGTRLSIL.

CDR3: CASSALQGSDIQYF. The CDR3 region has the DNA TGTGCCAGCAGCGCCCTACAGGGGTCGGACATTCAGTACTTC. The chain couples TRBV7-2 to TRBJ2-4, with 7 bases that match TRBD1. The J segment lost 8 bases and the V segment lost 5 bases, leaving 9 bases of the junction unmatched. The CDR3 has 14 amino acids. Germline-derived CDR1 and CDR2 are SGHTA and FQGNSA.

The CDR3 spells CASSSRGAEGAYYGYTF. The CDR3 DNA reads as TGTGCCAGCAGCTCCCGGGGGGCCGAAGGGGCGTACTATGGCTACACCTTC. This chain joins TRBV7-8 and TRBJ1-2; TRBD1 is a possible D gene (6 bases). The CDR3 is 17 amino acids. Trimming stripped 4 bases from V and 3 bases from J, with 21 bases between. Germline V gene sequence: CDR1 SGHVS, CDR2 FQNEAQ.

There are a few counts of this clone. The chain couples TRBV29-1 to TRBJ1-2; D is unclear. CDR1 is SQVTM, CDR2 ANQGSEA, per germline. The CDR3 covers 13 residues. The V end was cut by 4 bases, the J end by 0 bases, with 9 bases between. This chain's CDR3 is CSVGQIANYGYTF. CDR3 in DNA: TGCAGCGTTGGACAAATAGCTAACTATGGCTACACCTTC.